This entry is about one T cell receptor (beta chain). Its antigen remains unidentified. Base qualities are not at hand, and no much larger clone is one base apart. The sample comes from a study of circulating and synovial CD4+ cells in juvenile arthritis (dated by TCRdb to the mid-2010s). For context, the study as a whole: Within each patient, the study compared the TCRbeta CDR3 repertoires of three groups: circulating HLA-DR+ CD4 T cells, bulk blood CD4 T cells, and synovial CD4 T cells. Repertoire sequencing aimed to confirm that a circulating synovial-like CD4 T cell subset was enriched in synovial clonotypes.

The sequenced samples came from patients who had active juvenile idiopathic arthritis. Cells were sorted immediately after thawing, with dead cells excluded using Live/Dead Fixable Near-IR Stain. Including cysteine and phenylalanine, the CDR3 has 14 amino acids. Left in the record is the CDR3 DNA by itself, 42 bases read in frame from the first base. The germline V gene (reference sequence) supplies CDR1 SGHNT and CDR2 YYREEE. The library was obtained by the immunoSEQ multiplex PCR assay. An external provider performed TCRbeta CDR3 sequencing as a commercial service. The study's processing was this. The analyses relied on productive nucleotide sequences along with amino acid sequences obtained through in silico translation. To equalise sample size, diversity was assessed as Renyi entropy across alpha values by taking the median of 200 repeated subsamples. The distance between each pair of repertoires was calculated as one minus the Chao-modified Jaccard index, which corrects for under-sampling, and this distance was used for clustering. Frequency-weighted overlap with synovial clonotypes was calculated over 200 sample sizes with 200 draws without replacement at each size, and the overlap was reported at the size of the smaller sample. This is the immuneACCESS table as TCRdb keeps it, with only in-frame sequences that have V and J called. A part of the clones is gone; compared with another copy, unresolved V genes explain less than half, and the rest is unexplained. D and trimming come from the DNA, and the V and J calls and clone size come from that table. Present in this sample are tens of thousands of clones, about 94% of which were seen just once. The ten largest clones add up to 0.7% of the sample.

Broad study findings and their caveats: Circulating pathogenic-like lymphocytes clustered together with synovial T cells, and compared with bulk blood, the circulating pathogenic-like lymphocytes shared a substantially higher fraction of CDR3 sequences with synovium. The difference between circulating pathogenic-like lymphocytes and bulk blood T cells was not detected by traditional Vbeta family usage analysis. Overlap with synovium increased with sequencing depth, so measured shared-clonotype fractions likely underestimated the full repertoire overlap. Because T cell genome counts in CPL samples and bulk blood CD4 samples differed by at least an order of magnitude, sample-size effects were addressed. Synovial and circulating pathogenic-like lymphocyte repertoires were less diverse than bulk blood CD4 repertoires, and some CPL samples were as oligoclonal as synovium.

This TCR came from a human donor with juvenile idiopathic arthritis. Sequencing was done on a sample of CD4+ T cells from blood. The sequence links TRBV5-4 to TRBJ2-5; TRBD2 is perhaps the D gene, given 5 matching bases. The J call may be wrong; the DNA end is better matched by TRBJ2-7. The CDR3 reads CASSSGRRAYEQYF. The DNA sequence is TGTGCCAGCAGCTCGGGCCGGCGGGCCTACGAGCAGTACTTC.